The next 9 T cell receptor beta chains were all read from a single sample in a study of blood T cell repertoires in COVID-19. Method: immunoSEQ multiplex PCR; TCRdb's copy keeps in-frame clones and lacks some. This sample has roughly 100,000 clones, with roughly 79% found just once. The specimen sequenced was peripheral blood. These TCRs come from a woman aged 70-85 years with acute or convalescent COVID-19.

V gene TRBV30 combines with J gene TRBJ1-6; D gene unclear. This CDR3 has 15 amino acids. In germline, CDR1 is GTSNPN, CDR2 SVGIG (reference sequence). V was pared by 3 bases and J by 4 bases, with 13 bases between. The CDR3 reads CAWRREAVYNSPLHF. Here the CDR3 DNA reads TGTGCCTGGAGACGAGAAGCGGTTTATAATTCACCCCTCCACTTT.

The chain links TRBV28 to TRBJ2-7; D is uncertain. The CDR3 loop spans 14 amino acids. Trimming stripped 6 bases from V and 2 bases from J, with 14 bases between. Germline V gene lookup returns CDR1 MDHEN and CDR2 SYDVKM. The CDR3 region has the DNA TGTGCCAGCAGCGGCGACATGACCGCCTACGAGCAGTACTTC. Amino acids: CASSGDMTAYEQYF. The full variable domain, its missing parts supplied by reference TRBV28 and TRBJ2-7, is DVKVTQSSRYLVKRTGEKVFLECVQDMDHENMFWYRQDPGLGLRLIYFSYDVKMKEKGDIPEGYSVSREKKERFSLILESASTNQTSMYLCASSGDMTAYEQYFGPGTRLTVT.

The V call is TRBV29-1, the J call TRBJ2-1; 8 nucleotides match TRBD2. The germline gives CDR1 SQVTM, CDR2 ANQGSEA. The CDR3 extends over 13 amino acids. V was clipped by 6 bases and J by 7 bases; unmatched bases: 8. CDR3 coding DNA: TGCAGCGTAAAACGGGAGGGTGGGAATGAGCAGTTCTTC. Protein sequence: CSVKREGGNEQFF.

The gene calls are TRBV2 and TRBJ2-1; D perhaps matches TRBD1 (6 bases). CDR3 length: 15 residues. With 8 bases removed from V and 0 bases from J, the gap between germline ends came to 14 bases. Germline V CDR1 and CDR2: SNHLY, FYNNEI. For the CDR3, the DNA is TGTGCCAGCGGCAGGGGTCAGAGCTCCTACAATGAGCAGTTCTTC. It is translated as CASGRGQSSYNEQFF.

The rearrangement links TRBV29-1 to TRBJ1-2; 7 bases are shared with TRBD1. CDR3 length: 12 residues. The V gene's germline CDR1 is SQVTM and CDR2 ANQGSEA. V gave up 7 bases and J gave up 4 bases; unmatched junction bases: 6. The CDR3: CSASGQPYGYTF. CDR3 in DNA: TGCAGCGCATCGGGACAGCCCTATGGCTACACCTTC.

This clone appeared once. The V call is TRBV4-3, the J call TRBJ2-5, with D unresolved. V was cut by 1 base and J by 2 bases, with 8 bases left in between. From germline, CDR1 is LGHNA and CDR2 YSLEER. The CDR3 is made up of 14 amino acids. DNA of the CDR3: TGCGCCAGCAGCCAAGCCCGTAATCAAGAGACCCAGTACTTC. It is translated as CASSQARNQETQYF.

V is TRBV5-4 and J is TRBJ1-1, with 9 bases fitting TRBD1. Germline CDR1 is SGHNT and CDR2 is YYREEE (reference sequence). The CDR3 spans 15 residues. V lost 0 bases, J lost 1 base, and 1 base stayed unmatched. The CDR3 DNA reads as TGTGCCAGCAGCTTGGGGGGACAGGGGAACACTGAAGCTTTCTTT. Translating gives CASSLGGQGNTEAFF.

This clone has only one observation. The chain joins TRBV28 to TRBJ2-1; 9 bases match TRBD2. The CDR3 is 17 residues long. Germline CDR1 and CDR2: MDHEN and SYDVKM. The J segment lost 8 bases and the V segment lost 6 bases, leaving 17 bases of the junction unmatched. The CDR3 spells CASRPLRRASGIDEQFF. The CDR3 DNA is TGTGCCAGCAGGCCCTTAAGGCGGGCTAGCGGGATCGATGAGCAGTTCTTC.

The count of this clone is one. The genes are TRBV28 and TRBJ1-1, with 7 bases aligning to TRBD1. With V trimmed by 4 bases and J by 10 bases, 21 bases remained unmatched. CDR3 length equals 17 residues. The germline V gene has CDR1 MDHEN and CDR2 SYDVKM. The CDR3 is CASSSYIAVDRAVGAFF. The CDR3 nucleotides are TGTGCCAGCAGTTCTTATATCGCAGTAGACAGGGCAGTAGGAGCTTTCTTT.